This T cell receptor beta chain was recorded in a study of blood T cell repertoires in COVID-19. The germline V gene encodes CDR1 MNHEY and CDR2 SVGEGT. CDR3 length: 14 residues. Trimming took off 4 bases at V and 6 bases at J, with 12 bases between the two ends. Repertoires were generated with immunoSEQ multiplex PCR, while TCRdb's copy carries only in-frame clones and drops some. The repertoire holds 250,000 to 350,000 clones, 88% seen once, with approximately 11% in the top ten. The chain couples TRBV6-2 or TRBV6-3 to TRBJ2-2; D call uncertain. Sequencing was done on a sample of peripheral blood. The source of this sequence is a woman under 40 with COVID-19, enrolled during active disease. The CDR3 nucleotides read TGTGCCAGCAGTTTCGGCCCTAGGCCCGGGGAGCTGTTTTTT. Amino acid sequence: CASSFGPRPGELFF.